This TCR beta chain was found in a study of human T cells and chemical hapten exposure. In TCRdb, the RACE reads were re-called with MiXCR into one record per CDR3 protein. The sample lists some 59,000 distinct CDR3 sequences; approximately 11% were seen once. The time point was: pre-sensitization, week 0. Treatment given: therapeutic diphenylcyclopropenone sensitization with weekly scalp DPC. V gave up 3 bases and J gave up 3 bases; unmatched junction bases: 7. Germline CDR1 LNHDA, CDR2 SQIVND (reference sequence). The CDR3 is 15 residues long. This clonotype was found many times. Sequences were derived from whole blood, sampled in connection with sensitization to the hapten diphenylcyclopropenone (DPC). The chain joins TRBV19 to TRBJ2-7; 8 bases agree with TRBD2. This TCR came from a woman aged 35 to 49 with alopecia areata. Some clones in this sample may be carry-over from other donors' samples. CDR3 protein: CASSMGLERIYEQYF. CDR3 in DNA: TGTGCCAGTAGTATGGGACTAGAAAGGATCTACGAGCAGTACTTC.